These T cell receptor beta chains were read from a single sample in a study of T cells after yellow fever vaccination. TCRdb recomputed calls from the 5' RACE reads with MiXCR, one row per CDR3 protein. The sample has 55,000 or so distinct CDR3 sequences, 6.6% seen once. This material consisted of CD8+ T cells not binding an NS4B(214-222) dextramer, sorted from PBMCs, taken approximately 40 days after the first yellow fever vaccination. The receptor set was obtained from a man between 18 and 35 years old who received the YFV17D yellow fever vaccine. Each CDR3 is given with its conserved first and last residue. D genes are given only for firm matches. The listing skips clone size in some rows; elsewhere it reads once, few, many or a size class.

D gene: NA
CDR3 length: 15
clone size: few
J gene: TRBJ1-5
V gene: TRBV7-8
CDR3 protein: CASSPRLTRDQPQHF

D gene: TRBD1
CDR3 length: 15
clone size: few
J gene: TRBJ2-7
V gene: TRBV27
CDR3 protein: CASRYAGGAGYEQYF

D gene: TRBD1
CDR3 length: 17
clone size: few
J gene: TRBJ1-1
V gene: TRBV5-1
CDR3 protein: CASSDRTGGFQYTEAFF

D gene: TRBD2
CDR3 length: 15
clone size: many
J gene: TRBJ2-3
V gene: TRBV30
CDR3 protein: CAWSLAGGPADTQYF

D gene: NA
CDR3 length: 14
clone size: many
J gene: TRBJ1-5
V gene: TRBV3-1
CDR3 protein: CASSREYGNQPQHF

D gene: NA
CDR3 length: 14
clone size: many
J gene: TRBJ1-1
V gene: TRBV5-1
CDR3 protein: CASSFGGENTEAFF

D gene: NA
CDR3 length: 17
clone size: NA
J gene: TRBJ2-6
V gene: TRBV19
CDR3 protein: CASSIEVRTSGANVLTF

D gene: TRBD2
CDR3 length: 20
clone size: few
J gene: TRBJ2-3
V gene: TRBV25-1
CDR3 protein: CASSDPPPSSGGLSTDTQYF

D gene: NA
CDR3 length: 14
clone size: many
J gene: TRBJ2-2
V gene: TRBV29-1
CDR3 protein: CSVEPEGLDGELFF

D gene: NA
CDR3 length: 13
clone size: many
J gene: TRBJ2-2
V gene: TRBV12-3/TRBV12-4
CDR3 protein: CASRGDGTGELFF

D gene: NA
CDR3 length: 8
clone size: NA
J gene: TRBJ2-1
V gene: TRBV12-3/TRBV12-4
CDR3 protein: CASSSRLF

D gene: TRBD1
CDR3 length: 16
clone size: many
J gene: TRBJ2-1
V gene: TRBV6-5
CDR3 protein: CASSFDQQGEVDEQFF

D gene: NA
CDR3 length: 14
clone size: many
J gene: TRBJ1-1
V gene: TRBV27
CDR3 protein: CASSFATPPREAFF

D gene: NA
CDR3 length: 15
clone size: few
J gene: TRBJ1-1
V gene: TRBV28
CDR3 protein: CASSFQGRRDTEAFF

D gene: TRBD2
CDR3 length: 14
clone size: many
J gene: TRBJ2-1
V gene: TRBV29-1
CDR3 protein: CSVGGGESYNEQFF

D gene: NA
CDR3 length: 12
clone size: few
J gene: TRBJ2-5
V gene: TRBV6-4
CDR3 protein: CARLSGQETQYF

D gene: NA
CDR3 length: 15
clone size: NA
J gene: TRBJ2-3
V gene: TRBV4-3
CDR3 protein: CASRLGGASTDTQYF

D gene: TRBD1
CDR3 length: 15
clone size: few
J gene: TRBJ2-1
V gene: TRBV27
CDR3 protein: CASSLEFSDRDEQFF

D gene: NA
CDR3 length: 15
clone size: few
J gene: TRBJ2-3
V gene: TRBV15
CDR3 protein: CATSRGISIPDTQYF

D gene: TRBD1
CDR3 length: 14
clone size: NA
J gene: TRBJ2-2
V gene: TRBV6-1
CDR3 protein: CASTPGGNTGELFF